This TCR beta chain was retrieved from a study of T cells in Graves' hyperthyroidism and ophthalmopathy. Ten or more counts support this clonotype. As yet, its antigen is unknown. Trimming took 1 base from V and 10 from J, leaving 13 bases between them. CDR3 size: 13 residues. Patients with uncontrolled infections, other autoimmune diseases, pregnancy or lactation were excluded. TCR beta CDR3 regions were amplified from RNA. During a first-round RT-PCR of the TCR CDR3, the HTBI primer set was used. TCRdb used MiXCR to reprocess the multiplex PCR reads, holding one entry per CDR3 protein. The sample records more than 500,000 distinct CDR3 sequences, about 15% being singletons. Findings of the study overall: Appearing also in blood were most of the thyroid clonotypes expanded above 0.001.

The sequencing sample was made of blood. V usage is TRBV12-3 or TRBV12-4 and J usage is TRBJ1-1; the D gene is possibly TRBD1 (6 bases). This TCR was sampled from a woman aged 40 to 50 with Graves' ophthalmopathy. Here the CDR3 DNA reads TGTGCCAGCAGTTTAGTGGGGAGGGGGACAGCTTTCTTT. Protein: CASSLVGRGTAFF.